This T cell receptor (beta chain) is drawn from a study of blood T cells in healthy people across ages. PCR was performed a second time for roughly 7 to 12 cycles using a sample-barcoded 5' primer and a J-beta primer mix. Every sample gave at least 3 million paired-end reads containing CDR3. TCRdb analysed the 5' RACE reads with MiXCR anew, one entry per CDR3 protein. The table includes hundreds of thousands of distinct CDR3 sequences, about 25% detected once. To note about this clonotype: Antigen: not known.

Germline V gene sequence: CDR1 MNHEY, CDR2 SVGAGI. The length of the CDR3 is 15 residues. V lost 5 bases and J lost 1, with 15 bases in between. Study-wide results and limits: In older individuals, TCR beta diversity per million T cells was lower, falling roughly linearly with age.

Donors ranged from about 6 to 90 years old and were healthy Caucasians in Russia. Separately, the same data were catalogued under a study of T cells of mothers and their children. That study reports: Sample barcodes plus 2-4 random nucleotides came from the M1S primer.

Sequencing used blood. The receptor was derived from a boy younger than 10 in good health. The chain carries TRBV6-5 and TRBJ2-7; the D is unclear. The CDR3: CASSKHFGSSYEQYF. CDR3 sequence (DNA): TGTGCCAGCAGTAAACATTTTGGGTCTTCCTACGAGCAGTACTTC.